This TCR beta chain was profiled in a study of blood T cell repertoires in COVID-19. For the study at large: In each case, the material was cDNA or gDNA derived from T cells, B-cell-depleted T cells, or PBMCs.

The Seattle site enrolled patients during active infection and followed them longitudinally. The CDR3 has 15 residues. Trimming removed 3 bases from V and 0 bases from J, with 11 bases in between. Germline V gene lookup returns CDR1 MDHEN and CDR2 SYDVKM. Original handling: Amplification of reference gene primers was used by the study to estimate nucleated cell counts. Produced via immunoSEQ multiplex PCR; TCRdb's table is partial and in-frame only. The DNA was the basis for D and trimming; V, J and clone size are from that table. The data show hundreds of thousands of clones, over 75% seen once. The specimen was peripheral blood. This TCR derives from a man aged 50 or older with COVID-19, enrolled during active disease. The V gene is TRBV28, the J gene TRBJ1-1; tentatively, D is TRBD1 (5 bases). Here the CDR3 DNA reads TGTGCCAGCAGTTTGAGCGGGACGTTGAACACTGAAGCTTTCTTT. This gives the protein CASSLSGTLNTEAFF. The entire variable domain, with the rest obtained from reference TRBV28 and TRBJ1-1, is as follows: DVKVTQSSRYLVKRTGEKVFLECVQDMDHENMFWYRQDPGLGLRLIYFSYDVKMKEKGDIPEGYSVSREKKERFSLILESASTNQTSMYLCASSLSGTLNTEAFFGQGTRLTVV.